This TCR beta chain appears in the sequencing data of a study of T cell repertoires in cytomegalovirus infection. Whole-study context: Matching HLA type and CMV infection were both indicated by public TCR beta signatures.

Unmatched junction bases numbered 13, after V lost 4 bases and J lost 7 bases. This CDR3 is built from 17 residues. Germline loops: CDR1 MRHNA, CDR2 SNTAGT. The sample holds many counts of this clonotype. Its antigen remains unknown. TCRdb used MiXCR to reprocess the reads, holding one entry per CDR3 protein. The table shows fewer than 250,000 distinct CDR3 sequences, with roughly 20% occurring only once. Regarding the study as a whole: Accumulated public TCR beta family frequency recognized individuals carrying CMV together with the relevant HLA. In two of eight donors, the top clonotype was HLA-C-restricted CMV-specific.

Sequenced material: CD8+ T cells from PBMCs. The source is a human donor in good health (CMV status not recorded). Some clones in this sample may be carry-over from other donors' samples. The chain carries TRBV6-4 and TRBJ2-1; 10 bases are shared with TRBD1. For the CDR3, the DNA is TGTGCCAGCAGTGGGGCAGATGGGACAGGGGATTTAAATGAGCAGTTCTTC. Translated: CASSGADGTGDLNEQFF.